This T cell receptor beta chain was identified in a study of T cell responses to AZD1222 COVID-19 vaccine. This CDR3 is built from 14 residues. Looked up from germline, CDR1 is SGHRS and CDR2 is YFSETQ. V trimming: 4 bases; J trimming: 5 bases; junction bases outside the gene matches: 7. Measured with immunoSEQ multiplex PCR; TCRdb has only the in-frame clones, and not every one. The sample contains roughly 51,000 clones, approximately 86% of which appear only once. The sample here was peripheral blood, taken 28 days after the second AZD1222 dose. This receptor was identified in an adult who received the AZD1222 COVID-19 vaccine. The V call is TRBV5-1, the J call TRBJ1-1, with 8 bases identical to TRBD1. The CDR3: CASSPGGVETEAFF. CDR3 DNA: TGCGCCAGCAGCCCAGGGGGCGTTGAGACTGAAGCTTTCTTT.